Listed below are T cell receptor beta chains from one sample, sequenced in a study of early stage breast cancer tumors. Sequencing was performed with immunoSEQ multiplex PCR; in TCRdb, only in-frame clones are kept and a portion is missing. The data hold about 58,000 clones, with around three quarters observed a single time. The sequencing input was blood. The receptors shown here come from a young adult with breast cancer. CDR3s include the opening cysteine and the closing phenylalanine or tryptophan. D genes are given only for firm matches. A row's size may be missing; if present it is once, few, many or a size class.

J gene,V gene,clone size,D gene,CDR3 DNA,CDR3 protein
TRBJ2-2,TRBV30,NA,NA,TGTGCCTGGAGTCCACCGTCGGGGGAGCTGTTTTTT,CAWSPPSGELFF
TRBJ2-7,TRBV7-9,NA,TRBD2,TGTGCCAGCAGCTCCTTGTGGACTAGCGGGGTCGAGCAGTACTTC,CASSSLWTSGVEQYF
TRBJ2-1,TRBV7-3,NA,TRBD2,TGTGCCAGCAGCCCCGGGACTAGCTTTAACAAGGAGTTCTTC,CASSPGTSFNKEFF
TRBJ2-7,TRBV19,NA,TRBD2,TGTGCCAGTAGCCCTCCGGGACTAGAGGGAAGGGCCCACGAGCAGTACTTC,CASSPPGLEGRAHEQYF
TRBJ1-2,TRBV30,NA,NA,TGTGCCTGGAGTGTGGGAGCTAACTATGGCTACACCTTC,CAWSVGANYGYTF
TRBJ2-1,TRBV29-1,NA,TRBD2,TGCAGCGTTGGGGCGTCGGGCGGGAGCCGGGATGAGCAGTTCTTC,CSVGASGGSRDEQFF
TRBJ2-3,TRBV29-1,NA,NA,TGCAGCGTTGGGGGGGGCGGCGATACGCAGTATTTT,CSVGGGGDTQYF
TRBJ2-7,TRBV11-2,NA,NA,TGTGCCAGCAGTACGAGGGTAGGCGAGCAGTACTTC,CASSTRVGEQYF
TRBJ2-7,TRBV6-5,once,NA,TGTGCCAGCAGTTGGGCGTTAGGCGAGCAGTACTTC,CASSWALGEQYF
TRBJ2-6,TRBV5-1,NA,NA,TGCGCCAGCAGCGAACGGACCTTCTCTGGGGCCAACGTCCTGACTTTC,CASSERTFSGANVLTF
TRBJ1-2,TRBV27,NA,NA,TGTGCCAGCAGTATCAGTGGGGGGCGCTATGGCTACACCTTC,CASSISGGRYGYTF
TRBJ2-2,TRBV7-6,NA,TRBD1,TGTGCCAGCAGCCGGGACAGGGCGGCCGGGGAGCTGTTTTTT,CASSRDRAAGELFF
TRBJ2-7,TRBV4-1,NA,TRBD2,TGCGCCAGCAGCCAAGTGGGGACTAGCGGAATCGGCGAGCAGTACTTC,CASSQVGTSGIGEQYF
TRBJ1-2,TRBV2,few,TRBD1,TGTGCCAGCAGTCCTCAGGGACAGAAGCTTAACTATGGCTACACCTTC,CASSPQGQKLNYGYTF
TRBJ1-3,TRBV2,NA,NA,TGTGCCAGCAGTGCCGGGCTACACAACGGAAACACCATATATTTT,CASSAGLHNGNTIYF
TRBJ2-1,TRBV5-1,NA,NA,TGCGCCAGCAGCCGAAGGGGCCAGGGGGAGGTTCCTAATGAGCAGTTCTTC,CASSRRGQGEVPNEQFF
TRBJ1-1,TRBV5-1,once,NA,TGCGCCAGCAACCGAGGGGGAGGGGGATTTTTTGAAGGCACTGAAGCTTTCTTT,CASNRGGGGFFEGTEAFF
TRBJ2-2,TRBV6-4,few,NA,TGTGCCAGCAGTGGGGCAGTGGACACCGGGGAGCTGTTTTTT,CASSGAVDTGELFF
TRBJ2-1,TRBV10-2,NA,TRBD1,TGCGCCAGCAGGACGGACAGGGGACACAATGAGCAGTTCTTC,CASRTDRGHNEQFF
TRBJ1-1,TRBV7-9,NA,NA,TGTGCCAGCAGCTTCGGACCGAACACTGAAGCTTTCTTT,CASSFGPNTEAFF
TRBJ2-7,TRBV10-1,NA,TRBD2,TGCGCCAGCAGTGAGTCAAGCGGGAGTTGGTACGAGCAGTACTTC,CASSESSGSWYEQYF
TRBJ1-2,TRBV6-6,NA,NA,TGTGCCACCCTTACCGGGCCCAATCGGCTCTATGGCTACACCTTC,CATLTGPNRLYGYTF
TRBJ1-1,TRBV5-1,few,NA,TGCGCCAGCAGCGTGACCTTGAACACTGAAGCTTTCTTT,CASSVTLNTEAFF
TRBJ1-1,TRBV29-1,few,TRBD1,TGCAGCGTTGAAGTGGGACAGGGGAACACTGAAGCTTTCTTT,CSVEVGQGNTEAFF
TRBJ1-2,TRBV28,NA,NA,TGTGCCAGCAGTTCCTATGACGGTGACTATGGCTACACCTTC,CASSSYDGDYGYTF
TRBJ1-1,TRBV15,NA,NA,TGTGCCACCAGCAGACCCCGGGCCCAGTTAAACACTGAAGCTTTCTTT,CATSRPRAQLNTEAFF
TRBJ2-1,TRBV7-8,once,NA,TGTGCCAGCAGCTTAATGGGCCCTTACAATGAGCAGTTCTTC,CASSLMGPYNEQFF
TRBJ1-3,TRBV7-9,NA,TRBD1,TGTGCCAGCAGCTCCCGCGGACAGGGAGGGATCAACACCATATATTTT,CASSSRGQGGINTIYF
TRBJ1-1,TRBV30,NA,NA,TGTGCCTGGAGTGTAGGGATGATGGGTAACACTGAAGCTTTCTTT,CAWSVGMMGNTEAFF
TRBJ2-1,TRBV19,NA,TRBD2,TGTGCCAGTAGTATGTTATTCCAGTGGCGGGAGACCTACAATGAGCAGTTCTTC,CASSMLFQWRETYNEQFF
TRBJ1-1,TRBV6-6,NA,TRBD1,TGTGCCAGCAGTTACGGGACAGGGGCGTTGAACACTGAAGCTTTCTTT,CASSYGTGALNTEAFF
TRBJ2-7,TRBV30,few,NA,TGTGCCTGGAGTGTCGGCTTTCCCGACGAGCAGTACTTC,CAWSVGFPDEQYF
TRBJ2-5,TRBV28,NA,NA,TGTGCCAGCAGCTTACCTCCGGGTCTCAGATCAGAGACCCAGTACTTC,CASSLPPGLRSETQYF
TRBJ2-1,TRBV30,NA,NA,TGTGCCTGGTCTCCCGGGGCGTATACTGAGCAGTTCTTC,CAWSPGAYTEQFF
TRBJ1-2,TRBV29-1,NA,TRBD1,TGCAGCGTCAGACAGGGGGATGGCGGCTACACCTTC,CSVRQGDGGYTF
TRBJ2-1,TRBV5-5,NA,TRBD2,TGTGCCAGCAGCTTCGGGACTAGCGGGATCTCTTTCTTC,CASSFGTSGISFF
TRBJ2-3,TRBV11-2,NA,TRBD2,TGTGCCAGCAGGGGACTAGCAGATACGCAGTATTTT,CASRGLADTQYF
TRBJ1-5,TRBV19,NA,NA,TGTGCCAGTAGCGGGGCTCGCTATAGCAATCAGCCCCAGCATTTT,CASSGARYSNQPQHF
TRBJ1-1,TRBV2,few,NA,TGTGCCAGCAGCGAAATCTCCCACACTGAAGCTTTCTTT,CASSEISHTEAFF
TRBJ2-3,TRBV6-1,NA,TRBD2,TGTGCCAGCAGTGAAGTCATCTCAGGGACTAGCGGGAGAAGGGATACGCAGTATTTT,CASSEVISGTSGRRDTQYF
TRBJ2-5,TRBV27,few,TRBD2,TGTGCCAGCAGTTTGACTAGCCCCCTGGGGGAGACCCAGTACTTC,CASSLTSPLGETQYF
TRBJ2-7,TRBV7-6,NA,TRBD2,TGTGCCAGCAGCCAGGGACTAGCGGGAGCCCTTCCCTACGAGCAGTACTTC,CASSQGLAGALPYEQYF
TRBJ2-4,TRBV30,NA,TRBD2,TGTGCCTGGAGTACAGCGGGAGCAAACATTCAGTACTTC,CAWSTAGANIQYF
TRBJ1-2,TRBV4-3,NA,NA,TGCGCCAGCAGCCAAGGTCGTTCAGGGTTTGGCTACACCTTC,CASSQGRSGFGYTF
TRBJ2-5,TRBV19,NA,TRBD1,TGTGCCACAAGACAGGGGGCAGGGGAGACCCAGTACTTC,CATRQGAGETQYF
TRBJ2-7,TRBV15,NA,NA,TGTGCCACCAGCAGAGACTCCATTAGCGGCTCCTACGAGCAGTACTTC,CATSRDSISGSYEQYF
TRBJ2-7,TRBV2,NA,NA,TGTGCCAGCAGAGGGGTCACCTACGAGCAGTACTTC,CASRGVTYEQYF
TRBJ1-6,TRBV6-4,NA,NA,TGTGCCAGCAGTGACAAGCAGAATTCACCCCTCCACTTT,CASSDKQNSPLHF
TRBJ2-3,TRBV5-1,NA,TRBD2,TGCGCCAGCAGCTTGTCGACGGGAGGAGGTGCAGATACGCAGTATTTT,CASSLSTGGGADTQYF
TRBJ2-7,TRBV5-1,NA,NA,TGCGCCAGCAGCTTGGCCCCCGGGGGATACGAGCAGTACTTC,CASSLAPGGYEQYF
TRBJ2-3,TRBV13,NA,NA,TGTGCCAGCAGCTTAAATCTAGTTGGCGATACGCAGTATTTT,CASSLNLVGDTQYF
TRBJ1-1,TRBV7-2,once,NA,TGTGCCAGCAGCTTAGGGGCAGGGGAGAACACTGAAGCTTTCTTT,CASSLGAGENTEAFF
TRBJ2-1,TRBV13,NA,NA,TGTGCCAGCAGCTCCGTGGGGCGGGGTAACAATGAGCAGTTCTTC,CASSSVGRGNNEQFF
TRBJ1-3,TRBV10-3,NA,NA,TGTGCCATCAGTGGAGAAGGGGGGCCTGGAAACACCATATATTTT,CAISGEGGPGNTIYF